This T cell receptor (beta chain) derives from a study of naive and memory T cell subsets listed by TCRdb under 2017. For context, the study as a whole: The study applied an open-source, UMI-based TCR alpha and beta sequencing pipeline to sorted naive and memory peripheral blood T cell subsets. RNA was DNase-treated and reverse transcribed with TCR constant-region primers, mostly using SuperScript III. The results of the functional CMV T cell responses matched the IgG serology results in every case.

Library prep was done by UMI-ligation and nested PCR. An equimolar mix of two oligonucleotides covering both TRBC1 and TRBC2 was used as the beta constant-region primer. Four rounds of PCR, combining the SP2 primer with nested alpha and beta constant-region primers, were used to amplify the ligated cDNA. T4 RNA ligase 1 ligated a single-stranded oligonucleotide carrying the SP2 primer and a 12-nucleotide UMI to the cDNA 3' end. Incubation of the ligation reaction lasted roughly 20-25 hours at 16 degrees C. To avoid over-amplification, PCR2 was usually performed as a SYBR Green qPCR and halted once a predetermined threshold was reached. Agencourt AMPure XP magnetic beads were used for all purifications after the first. Library quantification was done by Qubit, followed by a TapeStation check on which the main peak was expected at around 650 bp. The pooled libraries were sequenced on an Illumina MiSeq using v2 2x251 paired-end kits, which usually yielded roughly 0.9-2.3 million reads per sample. Each sample was pooled at about 4.3 nM, and roughly 5-7% PhiX was included to help cluster recognition. The source study handled its data this way. FASTQ reads processed by Demultiplexor were assigned V and J genes by Decombinator through tag matching that tolerated a single base-pair mismatch. By using UMIs, Collapsinator corrected both sequencing errors and the frequency errors caused by PCR heterogeneity. CDR3Translator translated TCRs and extracted CDR3s from the conserved cysteine to the FGXG phenylalanine, flagging non-productive sequences. Repertoires were subsampled to equal numbers of UMI-defined TCRs before Gini, Shannon entropy and inverse Simpson indices were calculated. Power-law fits to clonotype abundance distributions were performed by maximum likelihood within the linear range. Similar UMI counts, unique TCR numbers and clonal distributions were obtained with the pipeline and with MIGEC on one naive CD8 sample. One analysis removed from the naive repertoire any naive TCRs that were also present in any memory subset from the same donor. Repertoires were searched for about 7,300 CMV-associated CDR3 sequences compiled from VDJdb and a published dataset. The raw public reads went through TCRdb reprocessing: fastp at Q25, MiXCR clone calling, in-frame beta chains kept. Here each entry gathers all rows of one CDR3 protein and keeps the most common genes and DNA. These V and J calls rely on TCRdb rather than the paper's analysis. The sample profile shows roughly 100,000 distinct CDR3 sequences; 14% of them were found once. The top ten clones comprise approximately 2.8% of the sample.

Broader findings and caveats from the paper: TCR abundance followed a power law whose exponent differed between naive and memory subsets but was consistent across the three individuals. In both CD4 and CD8 cells, a rise in Gini index and a fall in Shannon and inverse Simpson diversity were observed from naive through CM, EM and EMRA. RNA-based TCR counts may be influenced by expression changes linked to T cell activation and differentiation. Naive repertoires, especially CD8, contained a few larger clonotypes, possibly memory cells re-expressing CD45RA. After error correction, over 90% of naive TCR sequences appeared only once, giving much steeper abundance distributions than memory subsets. Clonotypes were defined as single alpha or beta chain sequences, not paired alpha/beta receptors. The repertoire findings for the naive and memory subsets could not be validated against a ground truth, as none was available.

From the second PCR step onward, the TCR alpha chain libraries and the TCR beta chain libraries were amplified separately. Donor CMV status was determined by IFNgamma production from CD4+ T cells after overnight stimulation of fresh PBMCs with CMV viral lysate. Using Miltenyi beads, CD4 T cells were first positively selected, and CD8 T cells were then positively selected from the CD4-negative fraction. After staining for CD3, CD4, CD8, CD45RA, CD27 and a live/dead dye, cells were sorted on a BD Aria II into four subsets based on CD45RA and CD27. Blood was obtained from three healthy volunteers, and the blood from each volunteer was fractionated into CD4 and CD8 T cells and subsequently into four differentiation subsets. Roughly 120 ml of peripheral blood was collected from each donor, and PBMC were isolated from the blood using Ficoll-Paque PLUS density-gradient centrifugation. Sorted cells were lysed in RLT buffer, after which RNA was extracted using a Qiagen RNeasy kit and stored at -80 degrees C.

CDR1 and CDR2 are read off the germline V gene as SGHRS and YFSETQ. Cut back by 3 bases and 5 bases, the V and J ends lie 15 bases apart. The CDR3 covers 14 residues, taking in both the cysteine and the phenylalanine. Left in the record is the CDR3 DNA by itself, 42 bases read in frame from the first base. This clonotype came up many times. Its antigen has not been determined. No much larger clonotype is one base removed from it; base qualities were not supplied. The chain couples TRBV5-1 to TRBJ2-7; a tentative D call is TRBD1 (5 bases match). Material for sequencing was naive CD8+ T cells from blood. The intended sense of this specimen's cell subset or site label: naive T cells, CD45RA high CD27+. The clonotype comes from a human donor in good health. The nucleotide sequence is given as TGCGCCAGCAGCTCCGGACAAGAGCTTCACGAGCAGTACTTC. It is translated as CASSSGQELHEQYF.